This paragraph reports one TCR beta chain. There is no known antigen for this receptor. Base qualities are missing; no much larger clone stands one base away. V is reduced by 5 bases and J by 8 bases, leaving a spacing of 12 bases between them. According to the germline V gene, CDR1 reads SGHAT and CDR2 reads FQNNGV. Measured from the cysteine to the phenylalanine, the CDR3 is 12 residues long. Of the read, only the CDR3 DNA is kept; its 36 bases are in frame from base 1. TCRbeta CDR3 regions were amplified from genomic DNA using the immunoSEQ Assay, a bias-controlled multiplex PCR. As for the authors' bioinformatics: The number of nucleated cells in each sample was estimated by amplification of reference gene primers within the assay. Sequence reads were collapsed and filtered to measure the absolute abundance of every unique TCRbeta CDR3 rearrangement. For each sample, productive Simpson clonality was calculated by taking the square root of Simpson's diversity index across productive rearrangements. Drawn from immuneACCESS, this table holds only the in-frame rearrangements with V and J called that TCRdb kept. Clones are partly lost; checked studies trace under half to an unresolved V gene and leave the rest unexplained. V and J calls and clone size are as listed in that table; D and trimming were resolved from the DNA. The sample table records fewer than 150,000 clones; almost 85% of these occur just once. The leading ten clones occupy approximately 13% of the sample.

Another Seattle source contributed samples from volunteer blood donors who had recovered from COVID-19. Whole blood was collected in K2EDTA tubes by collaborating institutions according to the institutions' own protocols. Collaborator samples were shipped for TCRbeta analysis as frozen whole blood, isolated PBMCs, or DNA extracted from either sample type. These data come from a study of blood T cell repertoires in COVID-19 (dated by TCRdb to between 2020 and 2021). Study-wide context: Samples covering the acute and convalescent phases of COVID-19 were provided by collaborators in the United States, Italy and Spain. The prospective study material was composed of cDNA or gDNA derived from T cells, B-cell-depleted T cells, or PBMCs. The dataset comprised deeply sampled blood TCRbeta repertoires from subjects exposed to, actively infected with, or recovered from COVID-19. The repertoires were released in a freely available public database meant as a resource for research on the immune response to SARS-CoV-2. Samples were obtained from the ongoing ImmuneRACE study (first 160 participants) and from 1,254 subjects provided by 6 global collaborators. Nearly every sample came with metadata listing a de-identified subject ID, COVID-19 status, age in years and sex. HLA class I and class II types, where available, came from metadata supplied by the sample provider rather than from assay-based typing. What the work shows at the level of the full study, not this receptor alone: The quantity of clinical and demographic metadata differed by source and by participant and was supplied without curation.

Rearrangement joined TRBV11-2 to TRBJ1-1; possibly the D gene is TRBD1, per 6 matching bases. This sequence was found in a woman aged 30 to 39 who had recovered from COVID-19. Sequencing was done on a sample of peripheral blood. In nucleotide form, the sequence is TGTGCCAGCAGCACTCGGACAGACGAAGCTTTCTTT. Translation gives CASSTRTDEAFF.